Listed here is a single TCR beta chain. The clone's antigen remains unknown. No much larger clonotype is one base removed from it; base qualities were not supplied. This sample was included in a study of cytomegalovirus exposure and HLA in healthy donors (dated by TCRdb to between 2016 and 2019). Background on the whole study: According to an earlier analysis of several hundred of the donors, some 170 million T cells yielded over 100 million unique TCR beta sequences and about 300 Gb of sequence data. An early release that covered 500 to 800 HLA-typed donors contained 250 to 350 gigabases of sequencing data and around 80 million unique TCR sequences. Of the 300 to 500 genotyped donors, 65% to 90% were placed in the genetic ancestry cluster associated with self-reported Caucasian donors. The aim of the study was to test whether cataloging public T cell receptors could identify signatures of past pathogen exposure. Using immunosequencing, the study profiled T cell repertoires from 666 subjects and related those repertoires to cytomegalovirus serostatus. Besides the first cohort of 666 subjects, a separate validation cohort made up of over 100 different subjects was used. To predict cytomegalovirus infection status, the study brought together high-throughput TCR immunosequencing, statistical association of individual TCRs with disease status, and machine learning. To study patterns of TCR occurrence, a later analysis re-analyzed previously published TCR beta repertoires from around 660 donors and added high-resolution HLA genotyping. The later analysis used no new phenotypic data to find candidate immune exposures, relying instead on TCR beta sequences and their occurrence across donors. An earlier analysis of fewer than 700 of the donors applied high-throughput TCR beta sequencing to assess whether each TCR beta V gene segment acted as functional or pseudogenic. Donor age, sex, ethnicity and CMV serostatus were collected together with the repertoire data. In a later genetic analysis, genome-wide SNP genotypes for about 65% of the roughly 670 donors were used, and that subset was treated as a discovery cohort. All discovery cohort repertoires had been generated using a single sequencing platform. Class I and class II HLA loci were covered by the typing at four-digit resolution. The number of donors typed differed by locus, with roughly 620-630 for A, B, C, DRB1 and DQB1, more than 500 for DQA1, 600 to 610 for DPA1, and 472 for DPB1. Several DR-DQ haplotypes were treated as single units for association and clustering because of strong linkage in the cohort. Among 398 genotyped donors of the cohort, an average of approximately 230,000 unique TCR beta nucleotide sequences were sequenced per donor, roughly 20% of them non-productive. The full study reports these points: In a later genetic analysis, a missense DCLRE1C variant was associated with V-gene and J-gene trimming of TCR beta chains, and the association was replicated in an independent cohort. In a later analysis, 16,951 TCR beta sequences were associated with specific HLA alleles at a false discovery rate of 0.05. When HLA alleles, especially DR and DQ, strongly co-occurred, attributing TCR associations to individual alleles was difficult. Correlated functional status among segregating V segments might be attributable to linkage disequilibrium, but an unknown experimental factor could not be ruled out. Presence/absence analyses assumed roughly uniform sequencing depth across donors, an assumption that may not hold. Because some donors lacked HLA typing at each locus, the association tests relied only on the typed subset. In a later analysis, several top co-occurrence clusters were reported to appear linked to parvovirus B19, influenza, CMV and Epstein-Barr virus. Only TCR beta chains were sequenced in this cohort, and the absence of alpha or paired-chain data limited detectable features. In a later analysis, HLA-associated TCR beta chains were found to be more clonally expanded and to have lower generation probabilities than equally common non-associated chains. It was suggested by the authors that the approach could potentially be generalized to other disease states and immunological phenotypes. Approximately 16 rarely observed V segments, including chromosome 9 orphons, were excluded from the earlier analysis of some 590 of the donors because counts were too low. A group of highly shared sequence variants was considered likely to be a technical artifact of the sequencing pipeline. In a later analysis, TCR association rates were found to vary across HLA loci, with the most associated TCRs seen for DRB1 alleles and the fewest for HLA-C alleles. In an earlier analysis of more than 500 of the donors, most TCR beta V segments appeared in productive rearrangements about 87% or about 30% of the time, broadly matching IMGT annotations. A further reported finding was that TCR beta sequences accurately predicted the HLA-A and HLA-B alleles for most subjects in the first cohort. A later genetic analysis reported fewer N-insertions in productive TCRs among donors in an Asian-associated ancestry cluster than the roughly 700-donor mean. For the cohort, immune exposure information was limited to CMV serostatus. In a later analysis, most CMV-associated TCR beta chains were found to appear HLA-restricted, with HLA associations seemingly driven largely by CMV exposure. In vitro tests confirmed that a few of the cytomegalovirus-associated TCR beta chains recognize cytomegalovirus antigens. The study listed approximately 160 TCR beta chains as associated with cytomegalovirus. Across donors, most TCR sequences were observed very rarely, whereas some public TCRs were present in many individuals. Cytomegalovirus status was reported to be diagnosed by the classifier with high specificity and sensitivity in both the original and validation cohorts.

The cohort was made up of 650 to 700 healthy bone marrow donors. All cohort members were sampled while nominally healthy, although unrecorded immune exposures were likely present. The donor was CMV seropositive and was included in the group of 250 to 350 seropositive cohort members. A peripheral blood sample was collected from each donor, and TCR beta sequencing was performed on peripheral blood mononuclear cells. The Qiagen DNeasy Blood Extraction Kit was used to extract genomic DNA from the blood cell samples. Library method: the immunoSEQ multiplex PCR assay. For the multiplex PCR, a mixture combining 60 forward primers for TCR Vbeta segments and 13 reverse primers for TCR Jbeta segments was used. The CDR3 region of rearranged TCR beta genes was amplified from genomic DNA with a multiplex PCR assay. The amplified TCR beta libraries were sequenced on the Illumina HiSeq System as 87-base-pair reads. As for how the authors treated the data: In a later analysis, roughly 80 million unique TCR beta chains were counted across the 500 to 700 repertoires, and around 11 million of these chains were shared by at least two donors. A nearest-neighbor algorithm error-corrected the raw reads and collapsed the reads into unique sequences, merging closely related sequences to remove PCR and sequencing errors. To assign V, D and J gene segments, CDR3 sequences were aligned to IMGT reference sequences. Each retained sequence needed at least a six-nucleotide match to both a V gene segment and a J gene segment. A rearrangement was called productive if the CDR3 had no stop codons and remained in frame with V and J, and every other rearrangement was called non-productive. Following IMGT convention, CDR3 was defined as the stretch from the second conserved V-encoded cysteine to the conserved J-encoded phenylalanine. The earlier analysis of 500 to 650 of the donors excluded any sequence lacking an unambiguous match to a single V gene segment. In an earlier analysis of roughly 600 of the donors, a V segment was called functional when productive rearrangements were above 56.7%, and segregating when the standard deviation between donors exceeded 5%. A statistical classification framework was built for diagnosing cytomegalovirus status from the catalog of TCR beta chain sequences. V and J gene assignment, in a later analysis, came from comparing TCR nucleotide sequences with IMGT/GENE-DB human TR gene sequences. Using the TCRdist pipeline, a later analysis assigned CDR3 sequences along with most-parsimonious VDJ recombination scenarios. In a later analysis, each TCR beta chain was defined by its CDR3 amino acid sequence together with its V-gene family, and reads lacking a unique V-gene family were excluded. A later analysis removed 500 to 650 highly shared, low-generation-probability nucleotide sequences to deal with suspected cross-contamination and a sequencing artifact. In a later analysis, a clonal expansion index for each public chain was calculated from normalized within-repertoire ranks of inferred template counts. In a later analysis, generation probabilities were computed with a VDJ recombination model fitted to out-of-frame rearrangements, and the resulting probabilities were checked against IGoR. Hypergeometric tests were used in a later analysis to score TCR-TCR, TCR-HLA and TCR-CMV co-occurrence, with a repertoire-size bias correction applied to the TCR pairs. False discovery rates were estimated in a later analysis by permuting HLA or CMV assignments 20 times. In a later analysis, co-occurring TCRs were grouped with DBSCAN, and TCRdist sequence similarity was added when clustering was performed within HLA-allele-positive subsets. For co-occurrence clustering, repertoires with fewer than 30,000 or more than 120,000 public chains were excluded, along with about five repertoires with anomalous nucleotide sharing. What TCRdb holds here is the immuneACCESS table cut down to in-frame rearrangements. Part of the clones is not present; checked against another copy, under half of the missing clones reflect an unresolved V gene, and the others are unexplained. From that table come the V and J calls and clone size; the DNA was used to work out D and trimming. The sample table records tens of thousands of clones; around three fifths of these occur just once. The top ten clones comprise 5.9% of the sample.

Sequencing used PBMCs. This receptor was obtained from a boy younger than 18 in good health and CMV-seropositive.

CDR3 reads: CASSEGQGQNEKLFF. The DNA sequence reads TGTGCCAGCAGTGAGGGACAGGGACAAAATGAAAAACTGTTTTTT. The chain couples TRBV2 to TRBJ1-4; TRBD1 agrees with 9 junctional bases. As encoded in the germline V gene, CDR1 is SNHLY while CDR2 is FYNNEI. Here V drops 3 bases and J drops 5 bases, and the junction holds 4 bases not matched to any gene. The CDR3 has 15 amino acids, counting the end cysteine and phenylalanine. Only the CDR3 part of the read is kept: 45 bases, read in frame from the first base.